Given below is one TCR beta chain in context. V was clipped by 5 bases and J by 1 base, with 9 bases between them. The CDR3 consists of 14 residues. Looked up from germline, CDR1 is MDHEN and CDR2 is SYDVKM. TCRdb keeps only in-frame clones here, not all; method: immunoSEQ multiplex PCR. Of about 490,000 clones listed, 78% are singletons. This specimen comes from a study of shared clonotypes between healthy human individuals. The source of this sequence is a woman between 40 and 50 years old in good health. Some clones in this sample may be carry-over from other donors' samples. Sequencing was done on a sample of PBMCs. J is TRBJ1-3 and V is TRBV28, with D perhaps matching TRBD1 (6 bases). CDR3 amino acids: CASSATGSGNTIYF. The CDR3 coding sequence is TGTGCCAGCAGTGCAACAGGGTCTGGAAACACCATATATTTT.